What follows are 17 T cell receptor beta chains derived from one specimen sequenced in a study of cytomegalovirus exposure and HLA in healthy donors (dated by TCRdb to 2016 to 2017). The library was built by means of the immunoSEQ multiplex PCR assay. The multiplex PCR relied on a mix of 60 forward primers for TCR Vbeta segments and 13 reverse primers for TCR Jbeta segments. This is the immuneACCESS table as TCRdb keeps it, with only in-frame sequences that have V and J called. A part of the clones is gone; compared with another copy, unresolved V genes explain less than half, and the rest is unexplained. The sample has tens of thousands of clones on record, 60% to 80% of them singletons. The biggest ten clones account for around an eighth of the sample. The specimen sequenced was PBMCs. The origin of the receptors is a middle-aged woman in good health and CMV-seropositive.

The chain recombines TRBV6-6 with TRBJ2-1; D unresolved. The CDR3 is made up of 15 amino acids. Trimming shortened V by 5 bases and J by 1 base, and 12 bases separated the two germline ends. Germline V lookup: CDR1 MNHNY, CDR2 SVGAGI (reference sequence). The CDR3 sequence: CASSLSSGSYNEQFF. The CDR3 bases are TGTGCCAGCAGTCTCAGTTCGGGTTCCTACAATGAGCAGTTCTTC.

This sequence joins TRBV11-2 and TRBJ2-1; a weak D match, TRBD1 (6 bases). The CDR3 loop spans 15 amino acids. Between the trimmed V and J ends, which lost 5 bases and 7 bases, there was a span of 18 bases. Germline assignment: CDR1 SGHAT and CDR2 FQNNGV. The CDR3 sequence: CASSALTGTLNEQFF. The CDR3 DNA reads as TGTGCCAGCAGCGCTTTGACCGGGACACTTAATGAGCAGTTCTTC. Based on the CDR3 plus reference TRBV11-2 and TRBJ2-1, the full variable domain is EAGVAQSPRYKIIEKRQSVAFWCNPISGHATLYWYQQILGQGPKLLIQFQNNGVVDDSQLPKDRFSAERLKGVDSTLKIQPAKLEDSAVYLCASSALTGTLNEQFFGPGTRLTVL.

This CDR3 reads CASSPGSGGAKNIQYF. DNA for the CDR3: TGTGCCAGCTCACCCGGCAGTGGAGGGGCCAAAAACATTCAGTACTTC. V is TRBV18 and J is TRBJ2-4, with D tentatively TRBD2 (6 bases). CDR1 is KGHSH, CDR2 LQKENI, per germline. V shed 3 bases and J shed 1 base, with 13 bases lying between them. This CDR3 is built from 16 residues.

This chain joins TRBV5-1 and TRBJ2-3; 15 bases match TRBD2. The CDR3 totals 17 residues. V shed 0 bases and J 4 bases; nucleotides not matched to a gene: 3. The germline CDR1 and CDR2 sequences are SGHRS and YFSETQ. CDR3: CASSLEGTSGGPDTQYF. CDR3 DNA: TGCGCCAGCAGCTTGGAGGGGACTAGCGGGGGGCCAGATACGCAGTATTTT.

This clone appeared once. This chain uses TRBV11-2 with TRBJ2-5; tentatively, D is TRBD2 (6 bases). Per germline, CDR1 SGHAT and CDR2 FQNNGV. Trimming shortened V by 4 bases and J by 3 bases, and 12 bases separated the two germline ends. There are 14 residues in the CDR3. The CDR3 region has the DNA TGTGCCAGCAGCTCATGGATAGCGGAAGAGACCCAGTACTTC. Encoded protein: CASSSWIAEETQYF.

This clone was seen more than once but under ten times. The CDR3 sequence: CASSLRGGTEAFF. DNA for the CDR3: TGTGCCAGCAGCTTGAGGGGAGGCACTGAAGCTTTCTTT. The chain uses TRBV5-8 and TRBJ1-1, with D maybe TRBD1 (5 bases). The V end was cut by 1 base, the J end by 4 bases, with 8 bases between. Germline lookup yields CDR1 SGHTS and CDR2 YDEGEE. CDR3 length: 13 residues.

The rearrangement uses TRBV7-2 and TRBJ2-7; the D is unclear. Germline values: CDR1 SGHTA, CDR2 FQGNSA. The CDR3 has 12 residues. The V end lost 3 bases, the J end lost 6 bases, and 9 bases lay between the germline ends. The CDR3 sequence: CASSFGPREQYF. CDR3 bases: TGTGCCAGCAGCTTTGGGCCCCGCGAGCAGTACTTC.

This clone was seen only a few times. The CDR3 sequence is CASSEASGGQETQYF. Written as DNA, the CDR3 is TGTGCCAGCAGTGAAGCTAGCGGGGGGCAAGAGACCCAGTACTTC. This rearrangement joins TRBV6-1 to TRBJ2-5; 10 bases align to TRBD2. The V gene end was trimmed by 0 bases and the J gene end by 2 bases; junction bases not matched to a gene: 0. This CDR3 has 15 amino acids. The V gene's germline CDR1 is MNHNS and CDR2 SASEGT.

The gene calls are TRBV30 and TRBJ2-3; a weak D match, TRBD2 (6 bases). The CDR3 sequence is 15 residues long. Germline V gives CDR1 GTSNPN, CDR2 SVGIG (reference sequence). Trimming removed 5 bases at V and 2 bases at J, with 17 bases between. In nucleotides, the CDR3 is TGTGCCTGGCTTTCGCGGGGCTATACCACAGATACGCAGTATTTT. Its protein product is CAWLSRGYTTDTQYF.

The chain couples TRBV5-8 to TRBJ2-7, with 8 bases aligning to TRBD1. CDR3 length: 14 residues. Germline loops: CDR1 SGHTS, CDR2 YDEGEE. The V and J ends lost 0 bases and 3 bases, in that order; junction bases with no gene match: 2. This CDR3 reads CASSLAGGLYEQYF. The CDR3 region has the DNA TGTGCCAGCAGCTTGGCAGGGGGCCTCTACGAGCAGTACTTC.

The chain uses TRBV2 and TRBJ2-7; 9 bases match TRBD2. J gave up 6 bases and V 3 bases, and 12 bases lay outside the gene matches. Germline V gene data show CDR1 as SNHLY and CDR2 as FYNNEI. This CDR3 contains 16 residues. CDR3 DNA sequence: TGTGCCAGCAGTGATCTAGCGGGGATGACTCCTGCCGAGCAGTACTTC. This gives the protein CASSDLAGMTPAEQYF.

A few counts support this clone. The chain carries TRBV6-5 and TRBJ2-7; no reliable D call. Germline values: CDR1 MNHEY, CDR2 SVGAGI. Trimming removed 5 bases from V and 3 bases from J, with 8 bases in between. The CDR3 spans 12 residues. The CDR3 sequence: CASSEQIYEQYF. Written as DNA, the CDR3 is TGTGCCAGCAGTGAACAGATCTACGAGCAGTACTTC.

The CDR3 spells CASKWLAGNEQYF. The CDR3 DNA reads as TGTGCCAGCAAATGGCTAGCGGGGAACGAGCAGTACTTC. The chain links TRBV2 to TRBJ2-7; TRBD2 aligns across 9 bases. The CDR3 has 13 amino acids. Trimming removed 7 bases from V and 5 bases from J; junction bases left unmatched: 6. CDR1 and CDR2 (germline): SNHLY, FYNNEI.

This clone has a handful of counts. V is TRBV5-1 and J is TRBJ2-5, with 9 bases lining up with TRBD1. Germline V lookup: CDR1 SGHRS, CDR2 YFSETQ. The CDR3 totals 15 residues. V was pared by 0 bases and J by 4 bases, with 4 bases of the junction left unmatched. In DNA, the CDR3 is TGCGCCAGCAGCTTGGGACAGGGGGTCGGAGAGACCCAGTACTTC. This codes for CASSLGQGVGETQYF.

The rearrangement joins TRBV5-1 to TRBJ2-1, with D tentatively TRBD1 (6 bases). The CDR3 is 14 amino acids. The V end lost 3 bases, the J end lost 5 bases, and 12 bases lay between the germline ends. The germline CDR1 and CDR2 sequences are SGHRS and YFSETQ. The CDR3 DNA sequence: TGCGCCAGCAGCTCCCAGACAGGAAACAATGAGCAGTTCTTC. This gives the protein CASSSQTGNNEQFF.

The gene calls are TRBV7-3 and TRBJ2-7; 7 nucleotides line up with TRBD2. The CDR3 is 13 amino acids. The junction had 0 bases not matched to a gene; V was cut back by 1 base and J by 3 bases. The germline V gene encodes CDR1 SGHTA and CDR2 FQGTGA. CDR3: CASSLRGGYEQYF. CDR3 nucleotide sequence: TGTGCCAGCAGCTTAAGGGGGGGCTACGAGCAGTACTTC.

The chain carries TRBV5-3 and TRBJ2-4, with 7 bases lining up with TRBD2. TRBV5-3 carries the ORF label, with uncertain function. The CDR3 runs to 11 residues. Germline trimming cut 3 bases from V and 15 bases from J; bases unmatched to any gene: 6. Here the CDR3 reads CARSYRGVGYF. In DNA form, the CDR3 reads TGTGCCAGAAGCTACCGGGGGGTAGGGTACTTC.